Each of the 21 T cell receptor beta chains below was sequenced from the same sample in a study of T cells after yellow fever vaccination (dated by TCRdb to the late 2010s). The library was generated by 5' RACE. TCRdb lists the instrument as Illumina HiSeq 2500. TCRdb took the public reads, trimmed them with fastp at Q25, ran MiXCR for clone calling and kept in-frame beta chains. CDR3 protein duplicates are merged, each entry listing the most common genes and DNA. A total of approximately 140,000 distinct CDR3 sequences appear in this sample, 7% to 9% of them only once. The ten largest clones represent about 0.73% of the sample. The treatment or condition label on this specimen signifies: live attenuated yellow fever vaccine strain. This specimen was CD4+ T cells sorted from PBMCs, taken 5 days after the yellow fever booster vaccination. Receptors originate from a young man who received the YFV17D yellow fever vaccine.

V usage is TRBV5-1 and J usage is TRBJ2-5; 11 bases fit TRBD2. Trimming cost V 0 bases and J 5 bases; bases outside gene matches: 9. The germline CDR1 and CDR2 sequences are SGHRS and YFSETQ. This CDR3 contains 17 residues. The CDR3 region is CASSLGLLAGEVETQYF. The CDR3 region has the DNA TGCGCCAGCAGCTTGGGCCTACTAGCGGGAGAGGTCGAGACCCAGTACTTC.

In this sample, this clonotype turned up a few times. The V call is TRBV7-9, the J call TRBJ1-2; 7 bases match TRBD1. This CDR3 is built from 14 residues. CDR1 SEHNR and CDR2 FQNEAQ come from the germline V gene (reference sequence). The J segment lost 4 bases and the V segment lost 1 base, leaving 3 bases of the junction unmatched. The CDR3 sequence: CASSLEGGGYGYTF. In DNA, the CDR3 is TGTGCCAGCAGCTTAGAAGGGGGCGGCTATGGCTACACCTTC.

This clonotype was seen ten or more times. This rearrangement joins TRBV6-2 or TRBV6-3 to TRBJ2-7; D is uncertain. Germline V CDR1 and CDR2: MNHEY, SVGEGT. The CDR3 length is 12 residues. V was clipped by 6 bases and J by 2 bases, with 8 bases between them. CDR3 nucleotides: TGTGCCAGCAGGACGGAAACCTACGAGCAGTACTTC. It codes for CASRTETYEQYF.

This clonotype was detected ten times or more. V gene TRBV14 combines with J gene TRBJ2-5; D gene ambiguous. Germline V gene data show CDR1 as SGHDN and CDR2 as FVKESK. The CDR3 has 13 residues. Trimming took 4 bases from V and 3 from J, leaving 9 bases between them. CDR3 amino acids: CASSLTRKETQYF. Written as DNA, the CDR3 is TGTGCCAGCAGCCTTACCCGAAAAGAGACCCAGTACTTC.

The V call is TRBV20-1, the J call TRBJ2-7; tentative D call: TRBD2 (6 bases). The length of the CDR3 is 14 residues. The germline V and J ends were trimmed by 3 bases and 4 bases, with 16 bases remaining between them. CDR1 and CDR2 from the germline V gene are DFQATT and SNEGSKA (reference sequence). Here the CDR3 DNA reads TGCAGTGCTAGTGCTAACGGGAGTCCATACGAGCAGTACTTC. Amino acids: CSASANGSPYEQYF.

This clonotype was seen repeatedly, ten times or more. J is TRBJ2-7 and V is TRBV4-3; a possible D gene is TRBD1 (6 bases). Germline V CDR1 and CDR2: LGHNA, YSLEER. This CDR3 has 15 residues. V lost 0 bases and J lost 6, with 15 bases in between. The chain's CDR3 is CASSQDRQVVGEQYF. The DNA for the CDR3 is TGCGCCAGCAGCCAAGATCGACAGGTAGTCGGCGAGCAGTACTTC.

This clonotype was picked up many times. CDR3 nucleotides: TGCAGTTCGTCGGAGGGCCCCCAAGAGACCCAGTACTTC. Translating gives CSSSEGPQETQYF. The rearrangement joins TRBV20-1 to TRBJ2-5; maybe TRBD2 (6 bases). Germline V gives CDR1 DFQATT, CDR2 SNEGSKA (reference sequence). The CDR3 has 13 amino acids. V lost 8 bases and J 1 base, leaving 14 bases between the germline ends.

This clonotype was counted at least ten times. V gene TRBV5-6 combines with J gene TRBJ2-1; the D is unclear. CDR1 and CDR2 from the germline V gene are SGHDT and YYEEEE. CDR3 length equals 12 residues. Trimming removed 4 bases at V and 10 bases at J, with 12 bases between. The CDR3 spells CASSIYRGEQFF. The CDR3 DNA follows: TGTGCCAGCAGCATCTACCGTGGGGAGCAGTTCTTC.

This clonotype was counted only a few times. The chain is built from TRBV20-1 and TRBJ2-7; perhaps TRBD2 as D (5 bases). Trimming shortened V by 0 bases and J by 4 bases, and 16 bases separated the two germline ends. This CDR3 region has 15 residues. Germline lookup yields CDR1 DFQATT and CDR2 SNEGSKA (reference sequence). The CDR3 DNA reads as TGCAGTGCTAGAGATCAGGCCAGCGGAGGATACGAGCAGTACTTC. Residues: CSARDQASGGYEQYF.

This clonotype was seen many times. V usage is TRBV20-1 and J usage is TRBJ1-1; D remains ambiguous. The CDR3 is made up of 13 amino acids. Per the germline V gene, CDR1 is DFQATT and CDR2 is SNEGSKA (reference sequence). Deletions cut 5 bases from V and 2 bases from J, with 12 bases between. CDR3 residues: CSAPGILNTEAFF. The CDR3 bases are TGCAGTGCTCCCGGGATACTAAACACTGAAGCTTTCTTT.

The sample holds many counts of this clonotype. The J gene is TRBJ2-1, the V gene TRBV6-5, with TRBD2 matching over 7 bases. CDR3 length: 14 residues. Looked up from germline, CDR1 is MNHEY and CDR2 is SVGAGI. The V and J ends lost 3 bases and 8 bases, in that order; junction bases with no gene match: 7. The CDR3 sequence: CASSYSSGTYEQFF. The CDR3 DNA reads as TGTGCCAGCAGTTATTCCAGCGGGACTTATGAGCAGTTCTTC.

Worth noting for this clonotype: A much larger clone is a single base away; this may be a read error. The chain joins TRBV12-3 or TRBV12-4 to TRBJ2-5; 12 bases align to TRBD2. The CDR3 spans 15 residues. J gave up 5 bases and V 4 bases, and 5 bases lay outside the gene matches. The CDR3 nucleotides read TGTGCCAGCAGTTGGACTAGCGGGACCCATGAGACCCAGTACTTC. This translates into CASSWTSGTHETQYF.

The sample holds a few counts of this clonotype. The V call is TRBV5-1, the J call TRBJ1-1; the match to TRBD1 covers 7 bases. The CDR3 totals 14 residues. The V and J ends lost 4 bases and 6 bases, in that order; junction bases with no gene match: 9. Germline CDR1 SGHRS, CDR2 YFSETQ. This CDR3 is CASSPGQSVAEAFF. The CDR3 region has the DNA TGCGCCAGCAGCCCGGGACAGTCCGTGGCTGAAGCTTTCTTT.

This clonotype was detected ten times or more. CDR3 DNA: TGTGCCAGCAATCAACCCGGGACTAGAAATGAGCAGTTCTTC. Its translation is CASNQPGTRNEQFF. This sequence joins TRBV6-1 and TRBJ2-1, with 8 bases lining up with TRBD2. Germline CDR1 MNHNS, CDR2 SASEGT. CDR3 size: 14 residues. The J segment lost 7 bases and the V segment lost 7 bases, leaving 9 bases of the junction unmatched.

A few counts support this clonotype. The chain links TRBV5-6 to TRBJ2-2; D not certain. This CDR3 region has 12 residues. Germline CDR1 SGHDT, CDR2 YYEEEE. V was clipped by 5 bases and J by 10 bases, with 12 bases between them. CDR3 residues: CASRGRREELFF. As DNA, the CDR3 is TGTGCCAGCAGGGGCCGGCGTGAGGAGCTGTTTTTT.

This clonotype has at least ten counts. This chain links TRBV6-5 with TRBJ2-2; TRBD2 is a possible D gene (5 bases). CDR3 size: 13 residues. The V end lost 8 bases, the J end lost 4 bases, and 11 bases lay between the germline ends. Germline CDR1 is MNHEY and CDR2 is SVGAGI. The CDR3 DNA sequence: TGTGCCAGCCACCGGGGATTCACCGGGGAGCTGTTTTTT. This gives the protein CASHRGFTGELFF.

This clonotype came up many times. The CDR3 protein is CSALPGQSGGGGGYTF. CDR3 coding DNA: TGCAGTGCCCTCCCGGGACAGTCGGGTGGAGGGGGTGGCTACACCTTC. The chain is built from TRBV20-1 and TRBJ1-2; 7 nucleotides agree with TRBD1. The CDR3 loop spans 16 amino acids. Trimming at V came to 6 bases and at J to 7 bases, leaving 20 bases not matched to a gene. Germline values: CDR1 DFQATT, CDR2 SNEGSKA (reference sequence).

The sample holds a few counts of this clonotype. The chain carries TRBV18 and TRBJ2-3, with D perhaps TRBD2 (6 bases). CDR1 is KGHSH, CDR2 LQKENI, per germline. Trimming took 3 bases from V and 2 from J, leaving 9 bases between them. The CDR3 is 14 amino acids. CDR3 loop: CASSPGGNTDTQYF. Here the CDR3 DNA reads TGTGCCAGCTCACCCGGCGGGAACACAGATACGCAGTATTTT.

For this clonotype: This could be a read error, since a much larger clone is one nucleotide away. The chain has TRBV28 and TRBJ2-2, with unresolved D. V was trimmed by 7 bases and J by 6 bases, leaving 12 bases between them. This CDR3 region has 13 residues. The germline V gene has CDR1 MDHEN and CDR2 SYDVKM. The CDR3 here is CASILTAPGELFF. The CDR3 nucleotides are TGTGCCAGCATCCTGACTGCCCCCGGGGAGCTGTTTTTT.

In its sample, this clonotype was seen many times. The J gene is TRBJ2-1, the V gene TRBV2, with 13 nucleotides matching TRBD2. The CDR3 runs to 14 residues. Germline lookup yields CDR1 SNHLY and CDR2 FYNNEI. V dropped 6 bases and J dropped 9; count of bases not matched to a gene: 5. The CDR3 protein is CASSRTSGSSEQFF. In DNA form, the CDR3 reads TGTGCCAGCAGCCGGACTAGCGGGAGTAGTGAGCAGTTCTTC.

This clonotype has ten or more counts. The chain carries TRBV29-1 and TRBJ1-1; TRBD1 matches 7 bases. V lost 4 bases and J lost 2; bases outside the gene matches: 4. Germline CDR1 SQVTM, CDR2 ANQGSEA. This CDR3 has 13 residues. The CDR3 spells CSVARQGNTEAFF. CDR3 nucleotides: TGCAGCGTTGCCCGACAGGGTAACACTGAAGCTTTCTTT.